This T cell receptor beta chain was captured in a study of memory CD4+ T cells and cytomegalovirus serostatus. Single viable CD3+CD4+CD8-CD45RO+ cells were sorted as the memory CD4+ T cells. The CDR3 covers 14 residues. Germline loops: CDR1 MNHEY, CDR2 SVGAGI. Trimming removed 0 bases at V and 4 bases at J, with 7 bases between. Method: immunoSEQ multiplex PCR; TCRdb's copy keeps in-frame clones and lacks some. The sample shows about 60,000 clones, about 80% of them seen only once. The genes are TRBV6-5 and TRBJ1-5, with D maybe TRBD1 (5 bases). The TCR sequence derives from an adult in good health and CMV-seropositive. The sequenced material came from memory CD4+ T cells from blood. The CDR3 sequence is CASSYSQGNQPQHF. The CDR3, as DNA: TGTGCCAGCAGTTACTCCCAGGGTAATCAGCCCCAGCATTTT.